Following are 27 T cell receptor beta chains from one sample sequenced in a study of T cell changes during pregnancy in multiple sclerosis (dated by TCRdb to between 2017 and 2020). Libraries were made using the immunoSEQ multiplex PCR assay. Drawn from immuneACCESS, this table holds only the in-frame rearrangements with V and J called that TCRdb kept. Clones are partly lost; checked studies trace under half to an unresolved V gene and leave the rest unexplained. The sample yields 50,000 to 75,000 clones; 91% were counted once. The top ten constitute approximately 1.3% of the sample. The source material was peripheral blood, sampled after pregnancy. These receptors were obtained from a female donor in good health, enrolled as a control in a pregnancy study.

V and J are TRBV5-1 and TRBJ2-2; D might be TRBD2 (6 bases). Germline V gene lookup returns CDR1 SGHRS and CDR2 YFSETQ. The length of the CDR3 is 17 residues. Trimming removed 3 bases from V and 7 bases from J, with 22 bases in between. The CDR3 DNA sequence: TGCGCCAGCAGCTATTCCGGGACGGCGGGGTTAGGCGGGGAGCTGTTTTTT. It specifies CASSYSGTAGLGGELFF.

This chain uses TRBV27 with TRBJ2-6; the D is unclear. The CDR3 spans 14 residues. Germline loops: CDR1 MNHEY, CDR2 SMNVEV (reference sequence). Trimming removed 7 bases from V and 2 bases from J, with 9 bases in between. CDR3 region: CASTLIPGANVLTF. CDR3 coding DNA: TGTGCCAGCACCTTAATCCCTGGGGCCAACGTCCTGACTTTC. Full variable domain (rest looked up from reference TRBV27 and TRBJ2-6): EAQVTQNPRYLITVTGKKLTVTCSQNMNHEYMSWYRQDPGLGLRQIYYSMNVEVTDKGDVPEGYKVSRKEKRNFPLILESPSPNQTSLYFCASTLIPGANVLTFGAGSRLTVL.

The rearrangement uses TRBV5-4 and TRBJ2-1; D gene unclear. V gave up 3 bases and J gave up 2 bases, with 12 bases separating them. CDR1 is SGHNT, CDR2 YYREEE, per germline (reference sequence). This CDR3 spans 15 amino acids. The CDR3 loop reads CASSSRSSAYNEQFF. The DNA of the CDR3 is TGTGCCAGCAGCTCCCGCTCCAGCGCCTACAATGAGCAGTTCTTC. The full variable domain, its missing parts supplied by reference TRBV5-4 and TRBJ2-1, is ETGVTQSPTHLIKTRGQQVTLRCSSQSGHNTVSWYQQALGQGPQFIFQYYREEENGRGNFPPRFSGLQFPNYSSELNVNALELDDSALYLCASSSRSSAYNEQFFGPGTRLTVL.

This clone occurred a few times. CDR3 sequence (DNA): TGCGCCAGCAGCTTGGCGAGGGCAACTGAAGCTTTCTTT. This sequence encodes CASSLARATEAFF. The chain joins TRBV5-1 to TRBJ1-1; D is unresolved. The V and J ends lost 0 bases and 5 bases respectively, with 8 bases between them. The CDR3 extends over 13 amino acids. Per germline, CDR1 SGHRS and CDR2 YFSETQ.

The DNA for the CDR3 is TGCGCCAGCAGCTTAAGACCCGGGAACAACACTGAAGCTTTCTTT. This gives the protein CASSLRPGNNTEAFF. This chain connects TRBV5-1 to TRBJ1-1; D not certain. CDR3 length: 15 amino acids. From germline, CDR1 is SGHRS and CDR2 YFSETQ. The germline V and J ends were trimmed by 2 bases and 2 bases, with 13 bases remaining between them.

This chain joins TRBV11-2 and TRBJ2-1; no clear D. V was shortened by 0 bases and J by 5 bases, with 11 bases between the two germline ends. The CDR3 totals 15 residues. CDR1 is SGHAT and CDR2 is FQNNGV in the germline V gene. CDR3 coding DNA: TGTGCCAGCAGCTTAGACAAAAGCTCAAACAATGAGCAGTTCTTC. This translates into CASSLDKSSNNEQFF.

The chain carries TRBV25-1 and TRBJ1-2; the match to TRBD1 covers 7 bases. Unmatched junction bases numbered 7, after V lost 0 bases and J lost 6 bases. Germline values: CDR1 MGHDK, CDR2 SYGVNS. This CDR3 is 15 amino acids long. The CDR3 DNA reads as TGTGCCAGCAGTGAATACAACAGGGGAGGCGATGGCTACACCTTC. Protein product: CASSEYNRGGDGYTF.

The genes are TRBV9 and TRBJ2-1, with no clear D. The CDR3 consists of 13 residues. The V gene lost 3 bases and the J gene lost 8 bases, with 12 bases spanning the gap. CDR1 SGDLS and CDR2 YYNGEE come from the germline V gene. The CDR3 loop is CASSARPGDEQFF. The CDR3, as DNA: TGTGCCAGCAGCGCCAGGCCAGGTGATGAGCAGTTCTTC.

This clone was counted a single time. The rearrangement joins TRBV5-4 to TRBJ1-2, with 7 bases fitting TRBD1. Germline V gives CDR1 SGHNT, CDR2 YYREEE (reference sequence). V was clipped by 4 bases and J by 5 bases; unmatched bases: 17. This CDR3 has 17 residues. The CDR3 reads CASSLGSPGQNLYGYTF. In DNA form, the CDR3 reads TGTGCCAGCAGCCTGGGATCCCCGGGACAGAATTTGTATGGCTACACCTTC.

The rearrangement links TRBV7-2 to TRBJ2-5, with 8 bases lining up with TRBD2. Trimming at V came to 7 bases and at J to 5 bases, leaving 15 bases not matched to a gene. This CDR3 comprises 16 residues. The germline V gene encodes CDR1 SGHTA and CDR2 FQGNSA. The CDR3 reads CASTLAVGRGGETQYF. The CDR3 region has the DNA TGTGCCAGCACCCTAGCGGTCGGGAGGGGCGGGGAGACCCAGTACTTC.

Comment on this clone: The sample has other DNA sequences that encode this CDR3 too. The chain carries TRBV2 and TRBJ1-2; 7 bases agree with TRBD1. This CDR3 comprises 13 residues. The ends lost 4 bases at V and 3 bases at J; junction bases unmatched: 2. Germline CDR1 is SNHLY and CDR2 is FYNNEI. Here the CDR3 reads CASSGQGDYGYTF. Here the CDR3 DNA reads TGTGCCAGCAGTGGACAGGGTGACTATGGCTACACCTTC.

The CDR3 sequence is CASSQVYGESSYEQYF. In DNA form, the CDR3 reads TGCGCCAGCAGCCAAGTTTACGGAGAGAGCTCCTACGAGCAGTACTTC. The chain is built from TRBV4-1 and TRBJ2-7; no clear D. The CDR3 loop spans 16 amino acids. The V and J ends lost 1 base and 0 bases respectively, with 13 bases between them. Germline V gene data show CDR1 as MGHRA and CDR2 as YSYEKL.

J is TRBJ2-5 and V is TRBV6-5; 10 nucleotides align to TRBD1. Germline assignment: CDR1 MNHEY and CDR2 SVGAGI. This CDR3 comprises 14 residues. V trimming: 5 bases; J trimming: 4 bases; junction bases outside the gene matches: 4. The DNA of the CDR3 is TGTGCCAGCAGTCCGGGGACAGGGGCAGAGACCCAGTACTTC. This gives the protein CASSPGTGAETQYF.

This chain links TRBV19 with TRBJ1-1; 9 bases fit TRBD1. With V trimmed by 5 bases and J by 2 bases, 3 bases remained unmatched. The CDR3 length is 14 residues. In germline, CDR1 is LNHDA, CDR2 SQIVND (reference sequence). The CDR3: CASSGQGRNTEAFF. The CDR3 DNA reads TGTGCCAGTAGTGGACAGGGGCGAAACACTGAAGCTTTCTTT.

The CDR3 sequence: CASSESEPREQYF. CDR3 bases: TGCGCCAGCAGCGAGTCAGAGCCGAGGGAGCAGTACTTC. The genes are TRBV5-1 and TRBJ2-7; no clear D gene. Germline V gene data show CDR1 as SGHRS and CDR2 as YFSETQ. The CDR3 sequence is 13 residues long. V was pared by 4 bases and J by 7 bases, with 15 bases between.

The genes are TRBV27 and TRBJ2-3; D unclear. The CDR3 spans 14 residues. Germline CDR1 MNHEY, CDR2 SMNVEV (reference sequence). Trimming removed 2 bases from V and 2 bases from J, with 8 bases in between. The CDR3 sequence: CASSLGGHTDTQYF. The CDR3 DNA follows: TGTGCCAGCAGTTTAGGCGGCCACACAGATACGCAGTATTTT.

CDR3 in DNA: TGCGCCAGCAGCCAAGATCCGGGGGGTTCTCAAGAGACCCAGTACTTC. Translated, it gives CASSQDPGGSQETQYF. The rearrangement links TRBV4-3 to TRBJ2-5, with 7 bases aligning to TRBD2. The CDR3 covers 16 residues. After removal of 0 bases from V and 2 bases from J, the junction contained 6 bases not matched to a gene. The germline gives CDR1 LGHNA, CDR2 YSLEER.

The gene calls are TRBV9 and TRBJ1-3, with D perhaps TRBD1 (5 bases). Germline loops: CDR1 SGDLS, CDR2 YYNGEE. V lost 0 bases and J lost 4, with 11 bases in between. The CDR3 loop spans 15 amino acids. The CDR3 nucleotides read TGTGCCAGCAGCGTAGATGTGACAGTAGGAAACACCATATATTTT. Translated, it gives CASSVDVTVGNTIYF.

This chain connects TRBV11-2 to TRBJ1-2, with D tentatively TRBD1 (5 bases). Germline V gives CDR1 SGHAT, CDR2 FQNNGV. With 4 bases removed from V and 0 bases from J, the gap between germline ends came to 18 bases. The CDR3 sequence is 17 residues long. The CDR3 nucleotides are TGTGCCAGCAGCTCCATTTATTATCTAGGGGCTAACTATGGCTACACCTTC. Translation gives CASSSIYYLGANYGYTF. Filled out from reference TRBV11-2 and TRBJ1-2, the complete variable domain reads EAGVAQSPRYKIIEKRQSVAFWCNPISGHATLYWYQQILGQGPKLLIQFQNNGVVDDSQLPKDRFSAERLKGVDSTLKIQPAKLEDSAVYLCASSSIYYLGANYGYTFGSGTRLTVV.

The rearrangement joins TRBV6-6 to TRBJ1-1; D possibly corresponds to TRBD1 (6 bases). The ends were cut back, 0 bases at V and 1 base at J, with 6 bases in the middle. The length of the CDR3 is 14 residues. Germline V gene lookup returns CDR1 MNHNY and CDR2 SVGAGI (reference sequence). The CDR3 region is CASSYSTGNTEAFF. CDR3 DNA: TGTGCCAGCAGTTACTCGACAGGGAACACTGAAGCTTTCTTT.

The J gene is TRBJ2-5, the V gene TRBV14; perhaps TRBD2 as D (6 bases). The CDR3 has 15 residues. The germline V and J ends were trimmed by 2 bases and 2 bases, with 12 bases remaining between them. The germline CDR1 and CDR2 sequences are SGHDN and FVKESK. For the CDR3, the DNA is TGTGCCAGCAGCCAATTCTCGGGGGTGCAAGAGACCCAGTACTTC. It specifies CASSQFSGVQETQYF. Full variable domain (remainder filled in from reference TRBV14 and TRBJ2-5): EAGVTQFPSHSVIEKGQTVTLRCDPISGHDNLYWYRRVMGKEIKFLLHFVKESKQDESGMPNNRFLAERTGGTYSTLKVQPAELEDSGVYFCASSQFSGVQETQYFGPGTRLLVL.

This clone was seen only once. The rearrangement uses TRBV4-1 and TRBJ1-5; 7 bases agree with TRBD1. CDR1 and CDR2 (germline): MGHRA, YSYEKL. This CDR3 spans 14 amino acids. The trim removed 4 bases at V and 5 bases at J, leaving 5 bases unmatched. The CDR3 region is CASSLGTVDQPQHF. The CDR3 DNA sequence: TGCGCCAGCAGCCTAGGGACAGTGGATCAGCCCCAGCATTTT.

The chain links TRBV29-1 to TRBJ1-2, with 10 bases aligning to TRBD1. Germline trimming cut 0 bases from V and 7 bases from J; bases unmatched to any gene: 5. Germline V gene data show CDR1 as SQVTM and CDR2 as ANQGSEA. The CDR3 consists of 14 residues. Here the CDR3 DNA reads TGCAGCGTTGAAGATCTCGGGACAGGGGTTGGCTACACCTTC. Translated, it gives CSVEDLGTGVGYTF.

The chain combines TRBV30 with TRBJ1-5; D unclear. Germline-derived CDR1 and CDR2 are GTSNPN and SVGIG (reference sequence). The V end was cut by 1 base, the J end by 3 bases, with 10 bases between. The CDR3 length is 14 residues. Here the CDR3 reads CAWSGSQINQPQHF. CDR3 sequence (DNA): TGTGCCTGGAGTGGGAGTCAGATCAATCAGCCCCAGCATTTT.

The rearrangement joins TRBV2 to TRBJ2-7; 7 nucleotides match TRBD2. CDR1 SNHLY and CDR2 FYNNEI come from the germline V gene. The CDR3 extends over 14 amino acids. After removal of 3 bases from V and 3 bases from J, the junction contained 5 bases not matched to a gene. CDR3 sequence reads: CASSERPGGYEQYF. CDR3 in DNA: TGTGCCAGCAGTGAGCGACCGGGGGGCTACGAGCAGTACTTC.

This clone was observed a handful of times. The chain recombines TRBV7-9 with TRBJ1-2, with 9 bases fitting TRBD1. CDR3 size: 12 residues. Germline trimming cut 6 bases from V and 13 bases from J; bases unmatched to any gene: 9. Germline loops: CDR1 SEHNR, CDR2 FQNEAQ (reference sequence). As DNA, the CDR3 is TGTGCCAGCAGTCGCGGACAGGGGACTTCCACCTTC. This encodes CASSRGQGTSTF.

This rearrangement joins TRBV9 to TRBJ2-3; 7 bases agree with TRBD2. The CDR3 totals 15 residues. The V and J ends lost 4 bases and 1 base, in that order; junction bases with no gene match: 6. The germline CDR1 and CDR2 sequences are SGDLS and YYNGEE. CDR3 amino acids: CASSFSGVRTDTQYF. The DNA for the CDR3 is TGTGCCAGCAGCTTCAGCGGGGTGCGCACAGATACGCAGTATTTT.